Listed below are T cell receptor beta chains from one sample, sequenced in a study of cytotoxic CD8 clonotypes in ibrutinib-treated CLL. Some clones are missing from TCRdb's copy, which holds only in-frame ones; the method was immunoSEQ multiplex PCR. The table lists 15,000 to 20,000 clones, about 84% of them singletons, with 5.7% in the top ten. The source was PBMCs, collected before ibrutinib treatment. All receptors derive from a human donor with chronic lymphocytic leukemia. The CDR3 runs from the conserved cysteine through the conserved F or W. The D gene is left open where the match is weak. Clone size is stated in some rows and not others, as once, few, many or a class when expanded.

J gene	V gene	clone size	D gene	CDR3 DNA	CDR3 protein
TRBJ2-5	TRBV7-8	NA	NA	TGTGCCAGCAGCTTAAAGGACAATCACCTACAAGAGACCCAGTACTTC	CASSLKDNHLQETQYF
TRBJ2-1	TRBV5-6	NA	TRBD1	TGTGCCAGCAGACAGGGGCCGAGCTCCTACAATGAGCAGTTCTTC	CASRQGPSSYNEQFF
TRBJ2-7	TRBV6-1	once	TRBD1	TGTGCCAGCCAAGGGGGCCCGAGGGGATCCTACGAGCAGTACTTC	CASQGGPRGSYEQYF
TRBJ1-1	TRBV30	few	NA	TGTGCCTGGAGTCCGGGGACTGAAGCTTTCTTT	CAWSPGTEAFF
TRBJ2-2	TRBV5-8	NA	NA	TGTGCCAGCAGCCCGGAACAGGGCTGGACCGGGGAGCTGTTTTTT	CASSPEQGWTGELFF
TRBJ2-3	TRBV6-5	NA	NA	TGTGCCAGCAGGGAGGGTAGCACAGATACGCAGTATTTT	CASREGSTDTQYF
TRBJ1-6	TRBV7-2	NA	NA	TGTGCCAGCAGCTTACGCCAGAGCTCCTATAATTCACCCCTCCACTTT	CASSLRQSSYNSPLHF
TRBJ1-2	TRBV11-2	NA	NA	TGTGCCAGCATCCCGAGGGCAGACTCTAACTATGGCTACACCTTC	CASIPRADSNYGYTF
TRBJ1-1	TRBV6-5	NA	NA	TGTGCCAGCAGTTACATGGCGGATGAAGCTTTCTTT	CASSYMADEAFF
TRBJ2-3	TRBV7-2	NA	TRBD2	TGTGCCAGCAGCCAGACGGGGGGACCCACAGATACGCAGTATTTT	CASSQTGGPTDTQYF
TRBJ2-7	TRBV7-2	NA	TRBD1	TGTGCCAGCAGCTTATCGACAGGGTTCTACGAGCAGTACTTC	CASSLSTGFYEQYF
TRBJ2-7	TRBV19	NA	TRBD1	TGTGCCAGCGCCCTTACAGGGGTAGGCTCCTACGAGCAGTACTTC	CASALTGVGSYEQYF
TRBJ1-5	TRBV5-1	medium-sized	TRBD1	TGCGCCAGCAGCTTGGGATCCGGGACAGGGGGCAATCAGCCCCAGCATTTT	CASSLGSGTGGNQPQHF
TRBJ2-7	TRBV10-2	NA	NA	TGCGCCAGCAGTGAGTCCGACTTTTCCCACGAGCAGTACTTC	CASSESDFSHEQYF
TRBJ2-7	TRBV29-1	NA	NA	TGCAGCGTTGAAGATCGAGAGACAGGCTACGAGCAGTACTTC	CSVEDRETGYEQYF
TRBJ1-1	TRBV4-3	NA	TRBD1	TGCGCCAGCAGCCAATACAGGGGTGGCACTGAAGCTTTCTTT	CASSQYRGGTEAFF
TRBJ1-2	TRBV19	NA	TRBD1	TGTGCCAGTCACCATGGGACAGCAGCTAACTATGGCTACACCTTC	CASHHGTAANYGYTF
TRBJ1-2	TRBV13	NA	NA	TGTGCCAGCAGCCGAGGGGTTGTCTATGGCTACACCTTC	CASSRGVVYGYTF
TRBJ1-6	TRBV18	NA	TRBD1	TGTGCCAGCTCATCCCCCAGGGGACAGAATAATTCACCCCTCCACTTT	CASSSPRGQNNSPLHF
TRBJ2-1	TRBV4-3	NA	TRBD1	TGCGCCAGCAGCCAAGAATTTTATGACAGGGAGTATGAGCAGTTCTTC	CASSQEFYDREYEQFF
TRBJ1-1	TRBV4-1	NA	TRBD1	TGCGCCAGCAGCCGCGGGACAGGAGCTTTCTTT	CASSRGTGAFF
TRBJ1-1	TRBV11-2	NA	NA	TGTGCCAGCAGCTTAGCCCACAGGGTTAGTCCGCAGGACACTGAAGCTTTCTTT	CASSLAHRVSPQDTEAFF
TRBJ1-1	TRBV5-6	NA	NA	TGTGCCAGCAGCCCAATCGGGGGAGCGGAGGGCACTGAAGCTTTCTTT	CASSPIGGAEGTEAFF
TRBJ2-7	TRBV11-3	NA	NA	TGTGCCAGCAGGGTGGACAGAGGAAGGTATACAGAGCAGTACTTC	CASRVDRGRYTEQYF
TRBJ1-4	TRBV5-6	once	NA	TGTGCCAGCAGCAGTGTAGCAGGGATAGTGGAAAAACTGTTTTTT	CASSSVAGIVEKLFF
TRBJ1-3	TRBV15	NA	TRBD1	TGTGCCACCAGCGCAGGGGGTGAGGGAAACACCATATATTTT	CATSAGGEGNTIYF
TRBJ1-4	TRBV6-4	NA	NA	TGTGCCAGCAGTTACTCAGCAACTAATGAAAAACTGTTTTTT	CASSYSATNEKLFF
TRBJ2-2	TRBV30	NA	NA	TGTGCCTGGAGTTATGGAACGGTGGCCGGGGAGCTGTTTTTT	CAWSYGTVAGELFF
TRBJ1-1	TRBV7-9	NA	NA	TGTGCCAGCAGCCCCCGGACTGGGCCTGGGACTGAAGCTTTCTTT	CASSPRTGPGTEAFF
TRBJ1-1	TRBV2	NA	NA	TGTGCCAGCAGTACCCAGGGGAACACTGAAGCTTTCTTT	CASSTQGNTEAFF
TRBJ1-4	TRBV6-1	NA	TRBD1	TGTGCCAGCAGTGAATGGGACAGGGTTCTTAATGAAAAACTGTTTTTT	CASSEWDRVLNEKLFF
TRBJ2-1	TRBV9	NA	NA	TGTGCCAGCAGCGCTGCTCTTCCCGGCCATGAGCAGTTCTTC	CASSAALPGHEQFF
TRBJ2-3	TRBV4-3	NA	TRBD1	TGCGCCAGCAGCCGCCGGACAGGGGCGGCAGATACGCAGTATTTT	CASSRRTGAADTQYF
TRBJ1-3	TRBV6-5	NA	NA	TGTGCCAGCAGTTCCCTCGGCTCTGGAAACACCATATATTTT	CASSSLGSGNTIYF
TRBJ1-2	TRBV5-1	NA	NA	TGCGCCAGCAGCCCGGGGCCGGAATCCTATGGCTACACCTTC	CASSPGPESYGYTF